Listed below are T cell receptor beta chains from one sample, sequenced in a study of shared clonotypes between healthy human individuals. Only in-frame clones appear in the TCRdb table, and some are missing; sequencing was by immunoSEQ multiplex PCR. Counted here are roughly 2.1 million clones, about 92% occurring once; the ten biggest clones make up 1.5% to 2%. Sequencing was performed on naive CD8+ T cells from PBMCs. The receptor source for this set is a man aged 18 to 35 in good health. Some clones in this sample may be carry-over from other donors' samples. The CDR3 runs from the conserved cysteine through the conserved F or W. The D gene is left open where the match is weak. Expanded clones get a size class; other rows say once, few or many, or leave the size out.

j_gene: TRBJ1-5; d_gene: TRBD1; abundance: NA; v_gene: TRBV4-3; CDR3aa: CASSQDLGTGVNQPQHF; CDR3nt: TGCGCCAGCAGCCAAGATCTGGGGACAGGGGTCAATCAGCCCCAGCATTTT
j_gene: TRBJ2-7; d_gene: TRBD2; abundance: once; v_gene: TRBV5-6; CDR3aa: CASSWGSGSTAYEQYF; CDR3nt: TGTGCCAGCAGCTGGGGTAGCGGGAGTACCGCCTACGAGCAGTACTTC
j_gene: TRBJ2-1; d_gene: TRBD2; abundance: NA; v_gene: TRBV27; CDR3aa: CASSLTSGRANEQFF; CDR3nt: TGTGCCAGCAGTTTGACTAGCGGGAGGGCCAATGAGCAGTTCTTC
j_gene: TRBJ2-7; d_gene: NA; abundance: NA; v_gene: TRBV7-9; CDR3aa: CASSEGVRSRYGEQYF; CDR3nt: TGTGCCAGCAGCGAGGGAGTGAGATCGCGATACGGCGAGCAGTACTTC
j_gene: TRBJ2-7; d_gene: NA; abundance: NA; v_gene: TRBV6-1; CDR3aa: CASTITGYEQYF; CDR3nt: TGTGCCAGCACCATCACAGGTTACGAGCAGTACTTC
j_gene: TRBJ1-5; d_gene: NA; abundance: NA; v_gene: TRBV28; CDR3aa: CASSPEGHSNQPQHF; CDR3nt: TGTGCCAGCAGCCCCGAGGGGCATAGCAATCAGCCCCAGCATTTT
j_gene: TRBJ2-2; d_gene: TRBD2; abundance: NA; v_gene: TRBV28; CDR3aa: CASSFERERAGELFF; CDR3nt: TGTGCCAGCAGTTTCGAGCGGGAGAGGGCGGGGGAGCTGTTTTTT
j_gene: TRBJ2-2; d_gene: TRBD2; abundance: NA; v_gene: TRBV5-6; CDR3aa: CASSLGLAGINTGELFF; CDR3nt: TGTGCCAGCAGCTTGGGACTAGCGGGAATCAACACCGGGGAGCTGTTTTTT
j_gene: TRBJ2-3; d_gene: NA; abundance: NA; v_gene: TRBV5-1; CDR3aa: CASSLVADTQYF; CDR3nt: TGCGCCAGCAGCTTGGTGGCAGATACGCAGTATTTT
j_gene: TRBJ2-7; d_gene: NA; abundance: NA; v_gene: TRBV25-1; CDR3aa: CASSAVGQQYEQYF; CDR3nt: TGTGCCAGCAGTGCGGTGGGGCAACAGTACGAGCAGTACTTC
j_gene: TRBJ1-1; d_gene: NA; abundance: NA; v_gene: TRBV23-1; CDR3aa: CASSRAKRPDTEAFF; CDR3nt: TGCGCCAGCAGTCGTGCAAAAAGGCCCGACACTGAAGCTTTCTTT
j_gene: TRBJ2-5; d_gene: NA; abundance: once; v_gene: TRBV7-8; CDR3aa: CASSPIKRGGETQYF; CDR3nt: TGTGCCAGCAGCCCCATTAAACGGGGCGGAGAGACCCAGTACTTC
j_gene: TRBJ2-5; d_gene: NA; abundance: once; v_gene: TRBV18; CDR3aa: CASSPRDAQETQYF; CDR3nt: TGTGCCAGCTCACCCCGGGACGCACAAGAGACCCAGTACTTC
j_gene: TRBJ1-2; d_gene: NA; abundance: NA; v_gene: TRBV28; CDR3aa: CASKVVEANYGYTF; CDR3nt: TGTGCCAGCAAAGTAGTGGAAGCTAACTATGGCTACACCTTC
j_gene: TRBJ2-7; d_gene: TRBD2; abundance: once; v_gene: TRBV19; CDR3aa: CASSILAASGEQYF; CDR3nt: TGTGCCAGTAGTATCCTAGCGGCCAGTGGCGAGCAGTACTTC
j_gene: TRBJ2-1; d_gene: NA; abundance: NA; v_gene: TRBV5-1; CDR3aa: CASSLVGPPREQFF; CDR3nt: TGCGCCAGCAGCTTGGTCGGGCCCCCAAGGGAGCAGTTCTTC
j_gene: TRBJ1-6; d_gene: NA; abundance: NA; v_gene: TRBV7-2; CDR3aa: CASSLGLSKNSPLHF; CDR3nt: TGTGCCAGCAGCTTAGGACTAAGTAAGAATTCACCCCTCCACTTT
j_gene: TRBJ1-1; d_gene: NA; abundance: NA; v_gene: TRBV7-2; CDR3aa: CASSLASGIGMNTEAFF; CDR3nt: TGTGCCAGCAGCTTAGCGTCGGGGATCGGAATGAACACTGAAGCTTTCTTT
j_gene: TRBJ1-2; d_gene: NA; abundance: NA; v_gene: TRBV6-5; CDR3aa: CASSQGNYGYTF; CDR3nt: TGTGCCAGCAGCCAGGGTAACTATGGCTACACCTTC
j_gene: TRBJ2-6; d_gene: NA; abundance: NA; v_gene: TRBV28; CDR3aa: CASSLVVSGANVLTF; CDR3nt: TGTGCCAGCAGTTTAGTAGTCTCTGGGGCCAACGTCCTGACTTTC
j_gene: TRBJ1-2; d_gene: NA; abundance: NA; v_gene: TRBV29-1; CDR3aa: CSVTGDYGYTF; CDR3nt: TGCAGCGTTACGGGGGATTATGGCTACACCTTC
j_gene: TRBJ2-2; d_gene: TRBD2; abundance: NA; v_gene: TRBV6-1; CDR3aa: CASGGVRVGTGELFF; CDR3nt: TGTGCCAGCGGGGGGGTCAGGGTTGGCACCGGGGAGCTGTTTTTT
j_gene: TRBJ2-5; d_gene: TRBD2; abundance: NA; v_gene: TRBV5-6; CDR3aa: CASSLSSGGPQETQYF; CDR3nt: TGTGCCAGCAGCTTAAGCTCGGGAGGGCCTCAAGAGACCCAGTACTTC
j_gene: TRBJ2-7; d_gene: TRBD1; abundance: NA; v_gene: TRBV7-9; CDR3aa: CASSPRDRGTYEQYF; CDR3nt: TGTGCCAGCAGCCCCCGGGACAGGGGAACCTACGAGCAGTACTTC
j_gene: TRBJ1-2; d_gene: NA; abundance: NA; v_gene: TRBV28; CDR3aa: CASSFLPSAGGLENGYTF; CDR3nt: TGTGCCAGCAGTTTCCTCCCTTCGGCAGGAGGTTTGGAGAACGGCTACACCTTC
j_gene: TRBJ1-1; d_gene: NA; abundance: once; v_gene: TRBV5-1; CDR3aa: CASSLGLNTEAFF; CDR3nt: TGCGCCAGCAGCTTAGGGTTGAACACTGAAGCTTTCTTT
j_gene: TRBJ1-2; d_gene: NA; abundance: once; v_gene: TRBV5-1; CDR3aa: CASSLESGRYYGYTF; CDR3nt: TGCGCCAGCAGCTTGGAGTCGGGCCGTTACTATGGCTACACCTTC
j_gene: TRBJ2-7; d_gene: NA; abundance: NA; v_gene: TRBV19; CDR3aa: CASSPRAESSYEQYF; CDR3nt: TGTGCCAGTAGTCCCAGAGCGGAAAGCTCCTACGAGCAGTACTTC
j_gene: TRBJ2-1; d_gene: NA; abundance: NA; v_gene: TRBV19; CDR3aa: CASSIGLGGNEQFF; CDR3nt: TGTGCCAGTAGTATAGGGTTGGGAGGCAATGAGCAGTTCTTC
j_gene: TRBJ2-1; d_gene: NA; abundance: NA; v_gene: TRBV27; CDR3aa: CASSLSDEQFF; CDR3nt: TGTGCCAGCAGTTTATCGGATGAGCAGTTCTTC
j_gene: TRBJ2-2; d_gene: NA; abundance: NA; v_gene: TRBV5-5; CDR3aa: CASSQIPGELFF; CDR3nt: TGTGCCAGCAGCCAAATACCCGGGGAGCTGTTTTTT
j_gene: TRBJ2-7; d_gene: NA; abundance: NA; v_gene: TRBV19; CDR3aa: CASSTTPDSFYEQYF; CDR3nt: TGTGCCAGTAGTACCACCCCGGACAGTTTCTACGAGCAGTACTTC
j_gene: TRBJ2-7; d_gene: NA; abundance: NA; v_gene: TRBV10-3; CDR3aa: CAIRTGTASSYEQYF; CDR3nt: TGTGCCATCAGGACCGGGACTGCGAGCTCCTACGAGCAGTACTTC
j_gene: TRBJ2-7; d_gene: NA; abundance: NA; v_gene: TRBV10-2; CDR3aa: CASRAGLEQYF; CDR3nt: TGCGCCAGCAGGGCGGGACTCGAGCAGTACTTC
j_gene: TRBJ1-6; d_gene: TRBD1; abundance: NA; v_gene: TRBV6-1; CDR3aa: CASSHDRGRDSPLHF; CDR3nt: TGTGCCAGCAGCCACGACAGGGGCCGAGATTCACCCCTCCACTTT
j_gene: TRBJ1-1; d_gene: TRBD1; abundance: few; v_gene: TRBV30; CDR3aa: CAWKPGGFYTEAFF; CDR3nt: TGTGCCTGGAAACCAGGGGGCTTTTACACTGAAGCTTTCTTT
j_gene: TRBJ2-1; d_gene: NA; abundance: NA; v_gene: TRBV10-3; CDR3aa: CAIRSGKNEQFF; CDR3nt: TGTGCCATCAGGAGCGGTAAGAATGAGCAGTTCTTC
j_gene: TRBJ1-1; d_gene: NA; abundance: few; v_gene: TRBV7-9; CDR3aa: CASSLVGRAFF; CDR3nt: TGTGCCAGCAGCTTAGTTGGTAGAGCTTTCTTT
j_gene: TRBJ1-1; d_gene: NA; abundance: NA; v_gene: TRBV19; CDR3aa: CASSIEGGMTEAFF; CDR3nt: TGTGCCAGTAGTATAGAGGGGGGTATGACTGAAGCTTTCTTT
j_gene: TRBJ2-1; d_gene: TRBD2; abundance: NA; v_gene: TRBV19; CDR3aa: CASSTRLAYNEQFF; CDR3nt: TGTGCCAGTAGTACCCGACTAGCTTACAATGAGCAGTTCTTC
j_gene: TRBJ2-5; d_gene: NA; abundance: NA; v_gene: TRBV11-2; CDR3aa: CASRNQETQYF; CDR3nt: TGTGCCAGCAGAAACCAAGAGACCCAGTACTTC
j_gene: TRBJ1-1; d_gene: NA; abundance: NA; v_gene: TRBV4-1; CDR3aa: CASSQARSGAAEAFF; CDR3nt: TGCGCCAGCAGCCAAGCTCGGTCGGGGGCCGCTGAAGCTTTCTTT
j_gene: TRBJ1-1; d_gene: NA; abundance: NA; v_gene: TRBV13; CDR3aa: CASSPQTAVTEAFF; CDR3nt: TGTGCCAGCAGCCCCCAGACGGCAGTTACTGAAGCTTTCTTT